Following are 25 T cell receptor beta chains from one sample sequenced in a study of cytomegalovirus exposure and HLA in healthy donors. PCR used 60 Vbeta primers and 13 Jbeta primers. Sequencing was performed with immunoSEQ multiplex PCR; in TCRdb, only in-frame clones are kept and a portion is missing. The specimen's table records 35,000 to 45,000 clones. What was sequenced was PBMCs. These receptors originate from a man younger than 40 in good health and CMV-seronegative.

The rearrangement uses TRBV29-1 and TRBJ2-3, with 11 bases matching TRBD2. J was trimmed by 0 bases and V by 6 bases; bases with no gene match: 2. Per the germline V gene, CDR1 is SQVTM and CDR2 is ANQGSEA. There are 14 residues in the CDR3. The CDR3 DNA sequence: TGCAGCGTCACTAGCGGGGGCAGCACAGATACGCAGTATTTT. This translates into CSVTSGGSTDTQYF.

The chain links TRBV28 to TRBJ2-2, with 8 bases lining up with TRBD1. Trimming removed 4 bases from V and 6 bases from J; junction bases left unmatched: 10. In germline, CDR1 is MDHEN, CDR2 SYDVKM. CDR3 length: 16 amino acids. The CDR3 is CASSSDREIKAGELFF. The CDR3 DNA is TGTGCCAGCAGTTCGGACAGGGAAATTAAGGCCGGGGAGCTGTTTTTT.

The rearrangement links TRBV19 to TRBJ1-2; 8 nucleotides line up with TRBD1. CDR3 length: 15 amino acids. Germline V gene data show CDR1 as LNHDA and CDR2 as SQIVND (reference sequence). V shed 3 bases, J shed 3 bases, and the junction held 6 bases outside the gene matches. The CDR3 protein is CASSITGTGYYGYTF. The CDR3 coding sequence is TGTGCCAGTAGTATCACCGGGACAGGCTACTATGGCTACACCTTC.

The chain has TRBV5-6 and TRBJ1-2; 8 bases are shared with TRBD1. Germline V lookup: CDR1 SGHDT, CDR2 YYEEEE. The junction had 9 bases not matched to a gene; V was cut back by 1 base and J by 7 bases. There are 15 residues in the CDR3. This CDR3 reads CASSLPLAGGSGYTF. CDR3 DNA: TGTGCCAGCAGCTTGCCTCTGGCAGGGGGCAGTGGCTACACCTTC.

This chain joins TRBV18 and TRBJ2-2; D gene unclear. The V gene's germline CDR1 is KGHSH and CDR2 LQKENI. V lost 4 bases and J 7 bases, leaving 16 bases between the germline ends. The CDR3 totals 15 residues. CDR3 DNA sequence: TGTGCCAGCTCACTTACGCAGGTTGTTATCGGGGAGCTGTTTTTT. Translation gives CASSLTQVVIGELFF.

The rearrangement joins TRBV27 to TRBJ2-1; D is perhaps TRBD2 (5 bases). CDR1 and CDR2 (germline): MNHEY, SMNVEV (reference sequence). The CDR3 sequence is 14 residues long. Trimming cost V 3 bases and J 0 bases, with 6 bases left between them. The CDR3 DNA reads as TGTGCCAGCAGTTTGAGCGGCTCCTACAATGAGCAGTTCTTC. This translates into CASSLSGSYNEQFF.

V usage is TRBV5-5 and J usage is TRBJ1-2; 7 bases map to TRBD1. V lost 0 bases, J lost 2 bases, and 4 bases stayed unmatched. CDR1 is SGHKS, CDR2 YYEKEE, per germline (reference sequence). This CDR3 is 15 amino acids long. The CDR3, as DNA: TGTGCCAGCAGCTTGGAACAGGGGAAAAACTATGGCTACACCTTC. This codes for CASSLEQGKNYGYTF.

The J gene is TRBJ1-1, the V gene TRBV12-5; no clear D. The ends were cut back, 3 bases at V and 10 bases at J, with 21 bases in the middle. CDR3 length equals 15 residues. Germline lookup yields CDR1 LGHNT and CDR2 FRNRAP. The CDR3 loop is CASGLVAGPNNGAFF. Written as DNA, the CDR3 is TGTGCTAGTGGTTTAGTGGCAGGCCCTAACAACGGAGCTTTCTTT.

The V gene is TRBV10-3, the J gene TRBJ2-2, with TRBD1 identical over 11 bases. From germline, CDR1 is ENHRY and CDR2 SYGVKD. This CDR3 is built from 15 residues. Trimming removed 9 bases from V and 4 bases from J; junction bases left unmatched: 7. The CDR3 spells CAIWTGGRTTGELFF. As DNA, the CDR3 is TGTGCCATTTGGACAGGGGGCAGGACCACCGGGGAGCTGTTTTTT.

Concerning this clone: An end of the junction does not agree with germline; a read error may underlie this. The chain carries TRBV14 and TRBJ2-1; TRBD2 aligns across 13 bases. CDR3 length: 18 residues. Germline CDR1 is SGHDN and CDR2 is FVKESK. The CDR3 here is CASSQGLAGPDSDNEQFF. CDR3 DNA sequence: TGTGCCAGCAGCCAGGGACTAGCGGGACCTGACTCCGACAATGAGCAGTTCTTC.

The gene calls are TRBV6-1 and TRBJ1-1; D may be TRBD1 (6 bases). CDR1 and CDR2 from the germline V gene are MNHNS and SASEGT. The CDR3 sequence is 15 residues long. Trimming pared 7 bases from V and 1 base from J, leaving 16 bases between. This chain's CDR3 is CASTRVPGANTEAFF. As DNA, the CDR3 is TGTGCCAGCACACGGGTGCCAGGGGCGAACACTGAAGCTTTCTTT.

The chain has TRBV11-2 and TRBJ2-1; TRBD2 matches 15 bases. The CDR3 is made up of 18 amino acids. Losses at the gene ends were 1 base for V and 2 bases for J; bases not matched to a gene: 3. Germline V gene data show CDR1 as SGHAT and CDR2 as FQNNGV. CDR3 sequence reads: CASSLVGLAGGPYNEQFF. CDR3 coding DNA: TGTGCCAGCAGCTTAGTCGGACTAGCGGGAGGGCCCTACAATGAGCAGTTCTTC.

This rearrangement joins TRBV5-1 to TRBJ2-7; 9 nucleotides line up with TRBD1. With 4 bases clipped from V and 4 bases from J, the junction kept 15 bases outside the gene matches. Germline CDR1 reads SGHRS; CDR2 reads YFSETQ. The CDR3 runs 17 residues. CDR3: CASSKISGTGTVYEQYF. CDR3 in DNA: TGCGCCAGCAGCAAAATCTCGGGGACAGGGACTGTTTACGAGCAGTACTTC.

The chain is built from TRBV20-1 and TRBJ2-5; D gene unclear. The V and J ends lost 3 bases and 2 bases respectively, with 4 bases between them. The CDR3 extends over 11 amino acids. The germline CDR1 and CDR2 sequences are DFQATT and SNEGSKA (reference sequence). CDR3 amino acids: CSASHQETQYF. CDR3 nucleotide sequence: TGCAGTGCTAGTCATCAAGAGACCCAGTACTTC.

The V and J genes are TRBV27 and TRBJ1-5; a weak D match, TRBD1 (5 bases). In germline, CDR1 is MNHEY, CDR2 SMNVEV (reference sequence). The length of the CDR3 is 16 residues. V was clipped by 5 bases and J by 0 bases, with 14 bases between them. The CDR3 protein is CASSATGTPSNQPQHF. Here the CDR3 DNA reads TGTGCCAGCAGTGCAACAGGAACCCCTAGCAATCAGCCCCAGCATTTT.

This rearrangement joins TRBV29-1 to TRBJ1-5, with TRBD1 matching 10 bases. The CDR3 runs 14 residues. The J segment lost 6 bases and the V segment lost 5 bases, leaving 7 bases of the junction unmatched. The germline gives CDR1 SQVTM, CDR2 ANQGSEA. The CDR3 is CSVNDRGHGQPQHF. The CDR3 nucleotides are TGCAGCGTTAATGACAGGGGGCATGGTCAGCCCCAGCATTTT.

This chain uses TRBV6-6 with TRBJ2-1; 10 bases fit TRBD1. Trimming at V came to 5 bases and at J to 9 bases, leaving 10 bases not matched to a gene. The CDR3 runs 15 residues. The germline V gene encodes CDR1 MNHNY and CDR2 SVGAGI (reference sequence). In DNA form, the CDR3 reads TGTGCCAGCAGTCGACCGGGACAGGGGCGAGGTGAGCAGTTCTTC. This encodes CASSRPGQGRGEQFF.

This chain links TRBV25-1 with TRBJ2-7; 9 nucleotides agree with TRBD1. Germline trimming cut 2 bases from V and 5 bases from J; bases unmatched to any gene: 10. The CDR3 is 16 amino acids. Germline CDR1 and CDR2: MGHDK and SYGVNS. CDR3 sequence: CASSETGTGNFHEQYF. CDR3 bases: TGTGCCAGCAGTGAAACCGGGACAGGGAATTTCCACGAGCAGTACTTC.

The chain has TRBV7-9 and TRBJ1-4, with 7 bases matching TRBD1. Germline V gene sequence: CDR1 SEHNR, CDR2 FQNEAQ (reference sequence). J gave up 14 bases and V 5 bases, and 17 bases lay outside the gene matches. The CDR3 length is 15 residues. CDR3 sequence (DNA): TGTGCCAGCAGCACCTCCGGGACAGCCCCCCACTGGCTGTTTTTT. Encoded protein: CASSTSGTAPHWLFF.

The CDR3 loop is CASVFYRQGPGNTIYF. In nucleotides, the CDR3 is TGTGCCAGCGTCTTTTATCGACAGGGTCCTGGAAACACCATATATTTT. V gene TRBV7-3 combines with J gene TRBJ1-3; TRBD1 aligns across 7 bases. V shed 8 bases and J 2 bases; nucleotides not matched to a gene: 12. The CDR3 spans 16 residues. Germline values: CDR1 SGHTA, CDR2 FQGTGA.

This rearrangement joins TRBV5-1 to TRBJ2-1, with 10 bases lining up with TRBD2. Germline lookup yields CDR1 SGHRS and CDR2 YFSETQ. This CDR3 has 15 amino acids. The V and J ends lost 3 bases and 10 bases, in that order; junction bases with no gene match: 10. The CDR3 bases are TGCGCCAGCAGCTCGAGCGGGAGGGCCGTGTGGGAGCAGTTCTTC. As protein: CASSSSGRAVWEQFF.

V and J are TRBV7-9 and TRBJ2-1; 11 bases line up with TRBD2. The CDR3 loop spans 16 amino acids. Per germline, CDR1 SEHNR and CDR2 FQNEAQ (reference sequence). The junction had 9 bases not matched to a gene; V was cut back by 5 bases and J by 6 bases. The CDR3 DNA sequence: TGTGCCAGCAGCATCTCACCGGGACTAGCGGCCAATGAGCAGTTCTTC. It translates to CASSISPGLAANEQFF.

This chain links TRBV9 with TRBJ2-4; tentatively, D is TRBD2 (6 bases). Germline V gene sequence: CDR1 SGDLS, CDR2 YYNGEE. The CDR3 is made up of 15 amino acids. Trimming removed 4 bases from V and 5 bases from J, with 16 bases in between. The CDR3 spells CASSPLPGGENIQYF. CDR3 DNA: TGTGCCAGCAGCCCCTTACCCGGAGGGGAAAACATTCAGTACTTC.

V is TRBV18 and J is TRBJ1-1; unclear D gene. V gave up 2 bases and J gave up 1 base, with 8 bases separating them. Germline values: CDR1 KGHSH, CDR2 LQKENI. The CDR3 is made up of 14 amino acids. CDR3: CASSPGQRNTEAFF. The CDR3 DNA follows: TGTGCCAGCTCACCAGGGCAGAGGAACACTGAAGCTTTCTTT.

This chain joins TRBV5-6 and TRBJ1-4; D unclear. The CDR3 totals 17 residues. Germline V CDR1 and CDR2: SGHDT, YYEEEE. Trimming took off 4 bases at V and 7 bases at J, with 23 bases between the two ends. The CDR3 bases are TGTGCCAGCAGCACAAATAAGGGTGGAGTCGGAGGTGAAAAACTGTTTTTT. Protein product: CASSTNKGGVGGEKLFF.